One and the same sample provided the 12 T cell receptor beta chains below, sequenced in a study of technical replicates of blood from several donors. Clones were read by immunoSEQ multiplex PCR, and TCRdb kept only the in-frame ones, dropping some. The sample includes 14,000 or so clones, 80% to 85% seen only once; the top ten take about 10%. Input material: PBMCs. The receptors derive from a human donor in good health.

The chain has TRBV9 and TRBJ2-3; 12 positions agree with TRBD2. The trim removed 0 bases at V and 5 bases at J, leaving 7 bases unmatched. The CDR3 is 17 residues long. The V gene's germline CDR1 is SGDLS and CDR2 YYNGEE. The CDR3 bases are TGTGCCAGCAGCGTAGGACTAGCGGGAGTCGTTGGAGATACGCAGTATTTT. This codes for CASSVGLAGVVGDTQYF. Full variable domain (missing parts from reference TRBV9 and TRBJ2-3): DSGVTQTPKHLITATGQRVTLRCSPRSGDLSVYWYQQSLDQGLQFLIQYYNGEERAKGNILERFSAQQFPDLHSELNLSSLELGDSALYFCASSVGLAGVVGDTQYFGPGTRLTVL.

V is TRBV18 and J is TRBJ2-3, with no clear D. Per the germline V gene, CDR1 is KGHSH and CDR2 is LQKENI. V lost 3 bases and J lost 2, with 12 bases in between. This CDR3 is built from 15 residues. The CDR3 sequence is CASSPSVQLTDTQYF. CDR3 coding DNA: TGTGCCAGCTCACCTTCGGTACAGCTCACAGATACGCAGTATTTT.

J is TRBJ2-5 and V is TRBV18, with D hard to call. CDR3 length: 15 residues. V was shortened by 0 bases and J by 2 bases, with 10 bases between the two germline ends. CDR1 and CDR2 (germline): KGHSH, LQKENI. Here the CDR3 DNA reads TGTGCCAGCTCACCACCCGCTATGAGTCAAGAGACCCAGTACTTC. Encoded protein: CASSPPAMSQETQYF.

The V call is TRBV5-1, the J call TRBJ2-5; 7 nucleotides line up with TRBD1. V lost 1 base and J lost 2; bases outside the gene matches: 5. This CDR3 region has 15 residues. Germline V gives CDR1 SGHRS, CDR2 YFSETQ. CDR3 DNA: TGCGCCAGCAGCTTGTTGGGGACAGCTCAAGAGACCCAGTACTTC. Protein product: CASSLLGTAQETQYF.

This clone was counted a single time. The chain employs TRBV19 and TRBJ2-7, with D possibly being TRBD1 (5 bases). The CDR3 spans 14 residues. The V gene lost 4 bases and the J gene lost 3 bases, with 13 bases spanning the gap. CDR1 and CDR2 from the germline V gene are LNHDA and SQIVND (reference sequence). CDR3 protein: CASSRQMNLYEQYF. DNA for the CDR3: TGTGCCAGTAGTAGACAGATGAACCTCTACGAGCAGTACTTC.

The chain links TRBV14 to TRBJ2-7; tentative D call: TRBD2 (6 bases). The V gene's germline CDR1 is SGHDN and CDR2 FVKESK. The CDR3 is made up of 17 amino acids. Trimming stripped 0 bases from V and 2 bases from J, with 17 bases between. The CDR3 DNA follows: TGTGCCAGCAGCCAAGAATGGGGGGTCGACACCCCCTACGAGCAGTACTTC. Its protein product is CASSQEWGVDTPYEQYF.

The chain combines TRBV13 with TRBJ2-1; TRBD1 agrees at 7 bases. Trimming at V came to 5 bases and at J to 3 bases, leaving 7 bases not matched to a gene. CDR3 length: 15 amino acids. The germline gives CDR1 PRHDT, CDR2 FYEKMQ (reference sequence). The CDR3 DNA reads TGTGCCAGCAGCCGCAGGGACAGCCACTACAATGAGCAGTTCTTC. Translating gives CASSRRDSHYNEQFF.

The rearrangement uses TRBV9 and TRBJ2-3; 12 bases are shared with TRBD2. Germline-derived CDR1 and CDR2 are SGDLS and YYNGEE. The J segment lost 3 bases and the V segment lost 4 bases, leaving 6 bases of the junction unmatched. This CDR3 region has 16 residues. The CDR3 DNA is TGTGCCAGCAGCCCCCAGACTAGCGGGAGTACAGATACGCAGTATTTT. Protein: CASSPQTSGSTDTQYF.

This clone was counted only a few times. CDR3 in amino acids: CASTGQGSNTEAFF. In nucleotides, the CDR3 is TGTGCCAGCACCGGACAGGGGTCGAACACTGAAGCTTTCTTT. This sequence joins TRBV7-9 and TRBJ1-1; 9 nucleotides match TRBD1. J gave up 1 base and V 7 bases, and 4 bases lay outside the gene matches. The V gene's germline CDR1 is SEHNR and CDR2 FQNEAQ (reference sequence). The CDR3 is 14 residues long.

Concerning this clone: This specimen includes other DNA sequences encoding the same CDR3. V gene TRBV14 combines with J gene TRBJ1-4; TRBD1 is a possible D gene (5 bases). The germline gives CDR1 SGHDN, CDR2 FVKESK. The CDR3 consists of 13 residues. Trimming pared 3 bases from V and 10 bases from J, leaving 12 bases between. The CDR3, as DNA: TGTGCCAGCAGCCACGGGACGGGAGGAAAACTGTTTTTT. Its translation: CASSHGTGGKLFF.

The V call is TRBV11-3, the J call TRBJ2-1, with D unresolved. Trimming pared 1 base from V and 5 bases from J, leaving 6 bases between. The CDR3 is 13 residues long. Germline V gene sequence: CDR1 SGHNT, CDR2 YENEEA. CDR3 sequence reads: CASSLVSDNEQFF. CDR3 sequence (DNA): TGTGCCAGCAGCTTAGTGTCAGACAATGAGCAGTTCTTC.

This chain joins TRBV27 and TRBJ2-7; D call uncertain. The V and J ends lost 2 bases and 3 bases respectively, with 14 bases between them. Per germline, CDR1 MNHEY and CDR2 SMNVEV (reference sequence). The CDR3 has 15 amino acids. CDR3 region: CASSLGSTLYYEQYF. CDR3 DNA sequence: TGTGCCAGCAGTTTAGGTTCCACTCTCTACTACGAGCAGTACTTC.